The 28 T cell receptor beta chains listed next were all sequenced from one sample in a study of Tregs in tolerant kidney transplant recipients. Profiled with immunoSEQ multiplex PCR; TCRdb holds only in-frame clones, not every one. The sample has under 50,000 clones, roughly 95% seen once; the top ten hold 0.37%. No antigen has been identified for these receptors. The sequenced sample was Tregs from blood cultured with allogeneic cells. These receptors were collected from a human donor in good health.

The CDR3, as DNA: TGTGCCAGCAGCTTGGGACAGGGAGGTAATGGCTACACCTTC. Its protein product is CASSLGQGGNGYTF. This rearrangement joins TRBV7-9 to TRBJ1-2; 9 bases map to TRBD1. In germline, CDR1 is SEHNR, CDR2 FQNEAQ (reference sequence). J was trimmed by 6 bases and V by 3 bases; bases with no gene match: 5. This CDR3 has 14 residues. The full variable domain, rest sourced from reference TRBV7-9 and TRBJ1-2, is DTGVSQNPRHKITKRGQNVTFRCDPISEHNRLYWYRQTLGQGPEFLTYFQNEAQLEKSRLLSDRFSAERPKGSFSTLEIQRTEQGDSAMYLCASSLGQGGNGYTFGSGTRLTVV.

J is TRBJ2-1 and V is TRBV4-1, with a possible D match to TRBD1 (5 bases). The CDR3 covers 16 residues. V lost 0 bases and J 2 bases, leaving 11 bases between the germline ends. From germline, CDR1 is MGHRA and CDR2 YSYEKL. CDR3: CASSQDQQATYNEQFF. The CDR3 nucleotides read TGCGCCAGCAGCCAAGATCAACAGGCGACCTACAATGAGCAGTTCTTC.

This chain links TRBV2 with TRBJ2-7; D remains ambiguous. Germline CDR1 is SNHLY and CDR2 is FYNNEI. The length of the CDR3 is 13 residues. Trimming left V 10 bases short and J 0 bases short, with 13 bases between. The CDR3 region has the DNA TGTGCCATCACCGGAGTTGACTCCTACGAGCAGTACTTC. This sequence encodes CAITGVDSYEQYF.

The V call is TRBV6-1, the J call TRBJ2-4, with 9 bases lining up with TRBD1. CDR1 is MNHNS, CDR2 SASEGT, per germline. This CDR3 region has 17 residues. V trimming: 2 bases; J trimming: 3 bases; junction bases outside the gene matches: 8. The CDR3 reads CASSEFDRGDRKNIQYF. The DNA for the CDR3 is TGTGCCAGCAGTGAATTTGACAGGGGGGATCGCAAAAACATTCAGTACTTC.

The chain couples TRBV5-1 to TRBJ1-1; unclear D gene. Trimming cost V 0 bases and J 10 bases, with 7 bases left between them. Germline CDR1 reads SGHRS; CDR2 reads YFSETQ. The CDR3 is 11 amino acids. The CDR3 here is CASSLEGPAFF. CDR3 coding DNA: TGCGCCAGCAGCTTGGAGGGTCCAGCTTTCTTT.

The CDR3 region is CASRRTGDGITDTQYF. Written as DNA, the CDR3 is TGCGCCAGCAGGCGGACAGGGGACGGGATCACAGATACGCAGTATTTT. V gene TRBV5-1 combines with J gene TRBJ2-3; TRBD1 matches 9 bases. This CDR3 spans 16 amino acids. Germline lookup yields CDR1 SGHRS and CDR2 YFSETQ. The junction had 9 bases not matched to a gene; V was cut back by 5 bases and J by 2 bases.

Remarks on this clone: A read error may account for a junction end that differs from germline. The V call is TRBV27, the J call TRBJ2-1, with 7 bases aligning to TRBD1. The CDR3 spans 13 residues. The germline gives CDR1 MNHEY, CDR2 SMNVEV (reference sequence). The CDR3, as DNA: TGTGCCAGCAATCCCTTTCCCGGGACAGCCAGCGTCTTC. This sequence encodes CASNPFPGTASVF.

The chain has TRBV23-1 and TRBJ2-1; D gene uncertain. TRBV23-1 is classed as an ORF, of uncertain function. Trimming cost V 6 bases and J 12 bases, with 24 bases left between them. This CDR3 is built from 15 residues. This CDR3 is CASRQGTSNTVGQFF. In nucleotides, the CDR3 is TGCGCCAGCAGACAAGGAACATCCAACACGGTTGGGCAGTTCTTC.

The chain has TRBV5-5 and TRBJ2-2; no reliable D call. The CDR3 covers 14 residues. Germline V gene lookup returns CDR1 SGHKS and CDR2 YYEKEE (reference sequence). V was pared by 4 bases and J by 6 bases, with 13 bases between. The CDR3 loop reads CASSPTHVPGELFF. The CDR3, as DNA: TGTGCCAGCAGCCCAACCCACGTCCCCGGGGAGCTGTTTTTT.

In DNA, the CDR3 is TGTGCCAGTAGCACGGGAGTCTATAGCTCCTACAATGAGCAGTTCTTC. Translation: CASSTGVYSSYNEQFF. The chain recombines TRBV19 with TRBJ2-1, with D tentatively TRBD2 (6 bases). CDR3 length equals 16 residues. V lost 6 bases, J lost 0 bases, and 15 bases lay in between. Germline-derived CDR1 and CDR2 are LNHDA and SQIVND (reference sequence). The entire variable domain, with the rest obtained from reference TRBV19 and TRBJ2-1, is as follows: DGGITQSPKYLFRKEGQNVTLSCEQNLNHDAMYWYRQDPGQGLRLIYYSQIVNDFQKGDIAEGYSVSREKKESFPLTVTSAQKNPTAFYLCASSTGVYSSYNEQFFGPGTRLTVL.

The chain is built from TRBV6-1 and TRBJ2-4; 8 nucleotides line up with TRBD2. The length of the CDR3 is 15 residues. The J segment lost 4 bases and the V segment lost 4 bases, leaving 6 bases of the junction unmatched. From germline, CDR1 is MNHNS and CDR2 SASEGT. CDR3 DNA: TGTGCCAGCAGTGGACTAGCGAGAATAAAAAACATTCAGTACTTC. This gives the protein CASSGLARIKNIQYF.

The chain uses TRBV19 and TRBJ2-7, with D maybe TRBD1 (6 bases). The CDR3 has 12 amino acids. V was trimmed by 5 bases and J by 5 bases, leaving 10 bases between them. CDR1 LNHDA and CDR2 SQIVND come from the germline V gene (reference sequence). The CDR3 DNA sequence: TGTGCCAGTAGTCATACAGGGAACGAGCAGTACTTC. This gives the protein CASSHTGNEQYF.

This chain connects TRBV11-2 to TRBJ1-1; possible D gene TRBD1, 6 bases. CDR1 SGHAT and CDR2 FQNNGV come from the germline V gene. V shed 1 base and J shed 9 bases, with 15 bases lying between them. CDR3 length: 14 amino acids. CDR3 bases: TGTGCCAGCAGCTTAGGGCCACAGGGAAGTCAAGCTTTCTTT. It encodes CASSLGPQGSQAFF. Combining the CDR3 with reference TRBV11-2 and TRBJ1-1 gives the whole variable domain EAGVAQSPRYKIIEKRQSVAFWCNPISGHATLYWYQQILGQGPKLLIQFQNNGVVDDSQLPKDRFSAERLKGVDSTLKIQPAKLEDSAVYLCASSLGPQGSQAFFGQGTRLTVV.

The rearrangement links TRBV11-3 to TRBJ1-1, with D uncertain. Germline assignment: CDR1 SGHNT and CDR2 YENEEA. CDR3 size: 19 residues. V lost 2 bases to trimming and J lost 1 base, with 23 bases between them. The CDR3 sequence: CASSLLYFHRGEWNTEAFF. In nucleotides, the CDR3 is TGTGCCAGCAGCTTATTATATTTTCACAGAGGAGAATGGAACACTGAAGCTTTCTTT.

This rearrangement joins TRBV10-3 to TRBJ1-1; no clear D. CDR1 is ENHRY and CDR2 is SYGVKD in the germline V gene. This CDR3 has 14 residues. Between the trimmed V and J ends, which lost 0 bases and 4 bases, there was a span of 9 bases. The CDR3 sequence is CAISESGILTEAFF. In nucleotides, the CDR3 is TGTGCCATCAGTGAGTCGGGTATACTCACTGAAGCTTTCTTT.

The V and J genes are TRBV7-9 and TRBJ2-1; TRBD2 might be the D (5 bases). This CDR3 has 15 amino acids. Germline V gene data show CDR1 as SEHNR and CDR2 as FQNEAQ (reference sequence). V shed 5 bases and J shed 4 bases, with 15 bases lying between them. CDR3: CASSHNGEIYNEQFF. DNA of the CDR3: TGTGCCAGCAGCCATAACGGGGAGATTTACAATGAGCAGTTCTTC.

This chain links TRBV2 with TRBJ2-7; 9 bases match TRBD2. There are 17 residues in the CDR3. Germline-derived CDR1 and CDR2 are SNHLY and FYNNEI. Losses at the gene ends were 1 base for V and 1 base for J; bases not matched to a gene: 8. The CDR3 loop is CASSEVGGLALSYEQYF. In DNA form, the CDR3 reads TGTGCCAGCAGTGAAGTAGGGGGACTAGCTTTGTCCTACGAGCAGTACTTC.

The chain employs TRBV4-1 and TRBJ1-5; D is possibly TRBD1 (6 bases). This CDR3 contains 16 residues. Germline V lookup: CDR1 MGHRA, CDR2 YSYEKL. V gave up 1 base and J gave up 2 bases, with 12 bases separating them. The CDR3 protein is CASSQAWTDRNQPQHF. The CDR3 nucleotides are TGCGCCAGCAGCCAAGCTTGGACAGACCGCAATCAGCCCCAGCATTTT.

The rearrangement joins TRBV19 to TRBJ2-7; D may correspond to TRBD1 or TRBD2 (5 bases each). CDR1 and CDR2 from the germline V gene are LNHDA and SQIVND (reference sequence). Trimming removed 1 base from V and 1 base from J, with 11 bases in between. The length of the CDR3 is 15 residues. The CDR3 bases are TGTGCCAGTAGTATAGTGGGGACCCTTTCCTACGAGCAGTACTTC. Amino acid sequence: CASSIVGTLSYEQYF.

This chain joins TRBV18 and TRBJ2-5, with 10 bases matching TRBD1. V dropped 3 bases and J dropped 5; count of bases not matched to a gene: 3. Germline V lookup: CDR1 KGHSH, CDR2 LQKENI. The CDR3 totals 14 residues. The CDR3 nucleotides are TGTGCCAGCTCACCGGGGACAGGGGTTGAGACCCAGTACTTC. Translated: CASSPGTGVETQYF.

The V and J genes are TRBV6-5 and TRBJ1-2; maybe TRBD1 (5 bases). Trimming pared 6 bases from V and 4 bases from J, leaving 12 bases between. Germline V gene data show CDR1 as MNHEY and CDR2 as SVGAGI. The CDR3 length is 13 residues. The CDR3 region is CASRQGHIYGYTF. The CDR3 DNA sequence: TGTGCCAGCAGACAAGGACATATCTATGGCTACACCTTC.

CDR3 coding DNA: TGTGCCAGCAACGAGGCTAGCGAAGAGACCCAGTACTTC. Translated, it gives CASNEASEETQYF. The rearrangement links TRBV2 to TRBJ2-5; D may be TRBD2 (6 bases). V was shortened by 7 bases and J by 3 bases, with 12 bases between the two germline ends. Per the germline V gene, CDR1 is SNHLY and CDR2 is FYNNEI. The CDR3 has 13 amino acids.

V is TRBV19 and J is TRBJ1-2, with D tentatively TRBD1 (5 bases). With 4 bases removed from V and 4 bases from J, the gap between germline ends came to 16 bases. Germline CDR1 is LNHDA and CDR2 is SQIVND (reference sequence). This CDR3 comprises 15 residues. DNA of the CDR3: TGTGCCAGTAGTAAAGCGGGCAGGGTGATCTATGGCTACACCTTC. Its protein is CASSKAGRVIYGYTF.

This chain joins TRBV18 and TRBJ2-6, with D possibly called TRBD1 or TRBD2 (5 bases each). The CDR3 runs 18 residues. V lost 1 base, J lost 0 bases, and 13 bases lay in between. CDR1 KGHSH and CDR2 LQKENI come from the germline V gene. The DNA of the CDR3 is TGTGCCAGCTCACCACAGGTAGCAGGGAGCTCTGGGGCCAACGTCCTGACTTTC. It specifies CASSPQVAGSSGANVLTF.

The chain uses TRBV15 and TRBJ2-7, with 7 positions matching TRBD2. Germline V CDR1 and CDR2: LNHNV, YYDKDF (reference sequence). The ends lost 1 base at V and 5 bases at J; junction bases unmatched: 14. The CDR3 covers 17 residues. The CDR3 sequence: CATSRVGGWGGGDEQYF. DNA for the CDR3: TGTGCCACCAGCAGAGTCGGCGGGTGGGGGGGAGGAGACGAGCAGTACTTC.

The rearrangement uses TRBV5-1 and TRBJ2-5, with D possibly matching TRBD1 (6 bases). This CDR3 region has 13 residues. V gave up 6 bases and J gave up 5 bases, with 14 bases separating them. The germline gives CDR1 SGHRS, CDR2 YFSETQ. CDR3 protein: CASTFGGRETQYF. As DNA, the CDR3 is TGCGCCAGCACCTTTGGGGGCAGGGAGACCCAGTACTTC.

The chain is built from TRBV10-3 and TRBJ1-1; possible D gene TRBD1, 5 bases. Between the trimmed V and J ends, which lost 2 bases and 2 bases, there was a span of 9 bases. The CDR3 consists of 14 residues. CDR1 ENHRY and CDR2 SYGVKD come from the germline V gene. In DNA form, the CDR3 reads TGTGCCATCAGTGAGCAGGGATTAAACACTGAAGCTTTCTTT. This translates into CAISEQGLNTEAFF.

This sequence joins TRBV7-2 and TRBJ1-4; D gene uncertain. The CDR3 sequence is 15 residues long. V was shortened by 0 bases and J by 4 bases, with 9 bases between the two germline ends. CDR1 and CDR2 from the germline V gene are SGHTA and FQGNSA. Here the CDR3 DNA reads TGTGCCAGCAGCTTAGCGGGAGCACTTAATGAAAAACTGTTTTTT. This sequence encodes CASSLAGALNEKLFF.